The 19 T cell receptor beta chains below come from one sample, sequenced in a study of shared clonotypes between healthy human individuals (dated by TCRdb to about 2020). For the CD8 naive samples, CD45RO-negative cells were positively selected for CCR7, yielding a CD45RA+CCR7+ population from which TemRA cells were excluded. The library was produced with the immunoSEQ multiplex PCR assay. In TCRdb, the immuneACCESS table is reduced to in-frame sequences with V and J assigned. These tables do not hold every clone; where another copy was compared, an unresolved V gene accounts for under half, and the others remain unexplained. The table for this sample lists just over 2,000,000 clones; about 95% of them were counted only once. The ten biggest clones cover 0.85% to 1.2% of the sample. Source material: naive CD8+ T cells sorted from blood. The sample's cell subset or site label, in plain terms: CD45RA+CCR7+. The origin of the receptors is a man between 18 and 35 years old in good health.

The J gene is TRBJ2-3, the V gene TRBV19; D is perhaps TRBD1 or TRBD2 (5 bases each). The germline gives CDR1 LNHDA, CDR2 SQIVND (reference sequence). This CDR3 contains 17 residues. V lost 3 bases, J lost 6 bases, and 22 bases lay in between. The CDR3 here is CASSIASGSRDQDTQYF. DNA of the CDR3: TGTGCCAGTAGTATCGCCTCAGGTTCACGGGACCAGGATACGCAGTATTTT.

The chain joins TRBV7-6 to TRBJ2-5, with D unclear. The CDR3 length is 13 residues. Germline V gives CDR1 SGHVS, CDR2 FNYEAQ. The V end was cut by 5 bases, the J end by 1 base, with 8 bases between. The CDR3 loop is CASSPGLQETQYF. Here the CDR3 DNA reads TGTGCCAGCAGCCCGGGCCTCCAAGAGACCCAGTACTTC.

This sequence joins TRBV28 and TRBJ1-2; tentative D call: TRBD1 (6 bases). CDR3 length: 14 residues. CDR1 is MDHEN, CDR2 SYDVKM, per germline. V dropped 2 bases and J dropped 4 bases, with 11 bases sitting between them. The CDR3 spells CASSLRGSSYGYTF. DNA of the CDR3: TGTGCCAGCAGTTTAAGGGGGTCTTCCTATGGCTACACCTTC.

This chain uses TRBV6-5 with TRBJ2-7; TRBD2 matches at 10 bases. CDR3 length: 14 residues. Trimming took 2 bases from V and 4 from J; bases not matched to a gene: 2. Per germline, CDR1 MNHEY and CDR2 SVGAGI. The CDR3 sequence is CASSYGTSEYEQYF. The CDR3, as DNA: TGTGCCAGCAGTTACGGGACTAGCGAGTACGAGCAGTACTTC.

This rearrangement joins TRBV4-1 to TRBJ1-5; D may be TRBD1 (5 bases). With 4 bases removed from V and 7 bases from J, the gap between germline ends came to 17 bases. The CDR3 length is 15 residues. The germline V gene has CDR1 MGHRA and CDR2 YSYEKL. CDR3 bases: TGCGCCAGCAGCCCGGAGCGGTGGGGGGACCAGCCCCAGCATTTT. Amino acid sequence: CASSPERWGDQPQHF.

The genes are TRBV10-3 and TRBJ2-2, with 12 bases identical to TRBD2. CDR3 size: 16 residues. Germline V gives CDR1 ENHRY, CDR2 SYGVKD. The junction had 6 bases not matched to a gene; V was cut back by 4 bases and J by 6 bases. CDR3 amino acids: CAISGLAGGPPGELFF. The DNA of the CDR3 is TGTGCCATCAGTGGCCTAGCGGGAGGGCCTCCCGGGGAGCTGTTTTTT.

The chain joins TRBV11-2 to TRBJ2-5, with D hard to call. The CDR3 runs to 13 residues. Germline values: CDR1 SGHAT, CDR2 FQNNGV. The germline V and J ends were trimmed by 3 bases and 7 bases, with 12 bases remaining between them. CDR3 coding DNA: TGTGCCAGCAGCTTCACCCAACTTGGGACCCAGTACTTC. This sequence encodes CASSFTQLGTQYF. Filled out from reference TRBV11-2 and TRBJ2-5, the complete variable domain reads EAGVAQSPRYKIIEKRQSVAFWCNPISGHATLYWYQQILGQGPKLLIQFQNNGVVDDSQLPKDRFSAERLKGVDSTLKIQPAKLEDSAVYLCASSFTQLGTQYFGPGTRLLVL.

This clone appeared a single time. The CDR3 coding sequence is TGTGCCAGCAGTCACAGGTCCCCGGGACAGCTTTCCTACAATGAGCAGTTCTTC. Its translation: CASSHRSPGQLSYNEQFF. The chain employs TRBV2 and TRBJ2-1; 7 bases fit TRBD1. J lost 1 base, V lost 5 bases, and 14 bases had no gene match. Germline V lookup: CDR1 SNHLY, CDR2 FYNNEI. The CDR3 runs to 18 residues.

The V call is TRBV13, the J call TRBJ2-2; a possible D gene is TRBD1 (6 bases). V was shortened by 5 bases and J by 6 bases, with 16 bases between the two germline ends. The CDR3 runs 15 residues. CDR1 is PRHDT, CDR2 FYEKMQ, per germline (reference sequence). CDR3 loop: CASSQTRGVAGELFF. In nucleotides, the CDR3 is TGTGCCAGCAGCCAAACCAGGGGTGTGGCCGGGGAGCTGTTTTTT.

The CDR3 sequence: CASRPGGTPYEQYF. The CDR3 DNA follows: TGTGCCAGCAGGCCTGGAGGAACCCCCTACGAGCAGTACTTC. The chain links TRBV27 to TRBJ2-7; possibly TRBD2 for D (5 bases). CDR3 length: 14 residues. Germline V CDR1 and CDR2: MNHEY, SMNVEV (reference sequence). V was trimmed by 6 bases and J by 2 bases, leaving 14 bases between them.

This chain connects TRBV19 to TRBJ2-1; 12 positions agree with TRBD2. CDR3 length: 16 amino acids. Trimming removed 2 bases from V and 2 bases from J; junction bases left unmatched: 1. The germline CDR1 and CDR2 sequences are LNHDA and SQIVND (reference sequence). CDR3 DNA: TGTGCCAGTAGTATACCTAGCGGGGGGGCCTACAATGAGCAGTTCTTC. It is translated as CASSIPSGGAYNEQFF.

The rearrangement links TRBV7-9 to TRBJ1-2, with D unresolved. From germline, CDR1 is SEHNR and CDR2 FQNEAQ (reference sequence). The CDR3 loop spans 15 amino acids. Trimming left V 1 base short and J 1 base short, with 10 bases between. CDR3 loop: CASSLGPAFNYGYTF. CDR3 bases: TGTGCCAGCAGCTTAGGACCGGCGTTTAACTATGGCTACACCTTC.

The V gene is TRBV5-4, the J gene TRBJ1-1, with 7 bases lining up with TRBD1. The CDR3 is 15 amino acids. The trim removed 2 bases at V and 4 bases at J, leaving 8 bases unmatched. Germline V lookup: CDR1 SGHNT, CDR2 YYREEE (reference sequence). CDR3 sequence (DNA): TGTGCCAGCAGCTTCTCATCAGGGGGAAGCACTGAAGCTTTCTTT. Protein: CASSFSSGGSTEAFF.

This clone was found a few times. The chain joins TRBV29-1 to TRBJ1-5; D is uncertain. Trimming stripped 5 bases from V and 0 bases from J, with 11 bases between. The CDR3 consists of 14 residues. Germline V lookup: CDR1 SQVTM, CDR2 ANQGSEA. In nucleotides, the CDR3 is TGCAGCGTTCCCGGGAGTGATAGCAATCAGCCCCAGCATTTT. Protein: CSVPGSDSNQPQHF.

Concerning this clone itself: Other DNA sequences in this sample translate to the same CDR3. This chain joins TRBV10-3 and TRBJ2-7; D remains unclear. The CDR3 runs 11 residues. CDR1 ENHRY and CDR2 SYGVKD come from the germline V gene. Trimming pared 4 bases from V and 4 bases from J, leaving 5 bases between. CDR3 region: CAISVGYEQYF. As DNA, the CDR3 is TGTGCCATCAGTGTAGGGTACGAGCAGTACTTC.

The chain recombines TRBV11-2 with TRBJ2-5; TRBD1 or TRBD2 may be the D gene (5 bases each). The CDR3 sequence is 14 residues long. CDR1 is SGHAT, CDR2 FQNNGV, per germline. Trimming shortened V by 4 bases and J by 9 bases, and 18 bases separated the two germline ends. The CDR3 coding sequence is TGTGCCAGCAGCTGGACATCTGGAGGTTTTGCCCAGTACTTC. It codes for CASSWTSGGFAQYF.

V usage is TRBV27 and J usage is TRBJ1-2; TRBD1 is a possible D gene (6 bases). The germline CDR1 and CDR2 sequences are MNHEY and SMNVEV (reference sequence). This CDR3 has 17 amino acids. V gave up 2 bases and J gave up 4 bases, with 20 bases separating them. DNA for the CDR3: TGTGCCAGCAGTTTAGGTGCGGGCGGGGGGGCGACCTATGGCTACACCTTC. This translates into CASSLGAGGGATYGYTF.

About this clone itself: The identical CDR3 is also encoded by other nucleotide sequences in the sample. V is TRBV25-1 and J is TRBJ1-2; no clear D. Per germline, CDR1 MGHDK and CDR2 SYGVNS. The CDR3 runs to 13 residues. The ends were cut back, 3 bases at V and 7 bases at J, with 12 bases in the middle. CDR3 region: CASSDETSLGYTF. In nucleotides, the CDR3 is TGTGCCAGCAGTGACGAAACGTCCCTTGGCTACACCTTC.

On this clone: The same CDR3 can be traced to other DNA sequences in this sample. The chain has TRBV7-3 and TRBJ2-5, with 10 bases that match TRBD1. The CDR3 covers 15 residues. Unmatched junction bases numbered 7, after V lost 5 bases and J lost 4 bases. Per germline, CDR1 SGHTA and CDR2 FQGTGA. CDR3 sequence: CASSPTGGAGETQYF. In nucleotides, the CDR3 is TGTGCCAGCAGCCCGACAGGGGGCGCGGGAGAGACCCAGTACTTC.